Ten or more counts support the clone carrying this T cell receptor beta chain. This record belongs to a study of T cells after yellow fever vaccination. CDR3 length: 18 residues. Germline lookup yields CDR1 KGHDR and CDR2 SFDVKD. Deletions cut 1 base from V and 0 bases from J, with 15 bases between. A single record per CDR3 protein comes from TCRdb applying MiXCR to the 5' RACE reads. The sample lists a few hundred thousand distinct CDR3 sequences, 6.2% occurring once. The sequenced sample was PBMCs, obtained 5 days after the yellow fever booster vaccination. The receptor was derived from a man aged 25-40 years who received the YFV17D yellow fever vaccine. This rearrangement joins TRBV24-1 to TRBJ1-3, with D maybe TRBD1 (5 bases). CDR3 sequence reads: CATSDFTPQGYSGNTIYF. The CDR3 region has the DNA TGTGCCACCAGTGATTTCACGCCGCAGGGTTACTCTGGAAACACCATATATTTT.